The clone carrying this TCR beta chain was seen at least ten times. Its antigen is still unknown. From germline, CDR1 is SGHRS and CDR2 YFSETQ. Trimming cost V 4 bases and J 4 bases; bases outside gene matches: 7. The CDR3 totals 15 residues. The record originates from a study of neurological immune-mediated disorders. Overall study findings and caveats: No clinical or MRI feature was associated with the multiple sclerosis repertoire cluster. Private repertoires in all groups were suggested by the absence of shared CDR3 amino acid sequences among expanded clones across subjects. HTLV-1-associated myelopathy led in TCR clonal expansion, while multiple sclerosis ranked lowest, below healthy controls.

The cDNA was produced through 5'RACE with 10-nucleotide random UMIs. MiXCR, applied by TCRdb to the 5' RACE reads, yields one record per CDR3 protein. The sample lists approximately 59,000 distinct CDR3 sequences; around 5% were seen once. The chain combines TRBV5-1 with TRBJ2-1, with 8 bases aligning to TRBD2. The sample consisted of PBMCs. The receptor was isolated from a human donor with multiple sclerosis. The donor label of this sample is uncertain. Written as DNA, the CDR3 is TGCGCCAGCAGCCGAGACCGGGGGGGGTACAATGAGCAGTTCTTC. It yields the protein CASSRDRGGYNEQFF.